The 14 T cell receptor beta chains below come from one sample, sequenced in a study of CD8 T cells in Susac syndrome. RNA, at roughly 0.5 to 1 ug, was reverse transcribed with random hexamers. TCRdb fed the immunoSEQ multiplex PCR reads into MiXCR, producing one record per CDR3 protein. Among around 150,000 distinct CDR3 sequences listed, approximately 95% were seen once. The source material was CD8+ T cells from PBMCs. The receptor set was obtained from a human donor with Susac syndrome.

The sample holds one count of this clonotype. The chain combines TRBV9 with TRBJ1-2; possibly TRBD1 for D (5 bases). With 4 bases removed from V and 1 base from J, the gap between germline ends came to 14 bases. Germline CDR1 is SGDLS and CDR2 is YYNGEE. The CDR3 has 15 amino acids. Here the CDR3 reads CASSPWDGVNYGYTF. For the CDR3, the DNA is TGTGCCAGCAGCCCCTGGGACGGAGTTAACTATGGCTACACCTTC.

The chain uses TRBV7-2 and TRBJ2-7; no firm D call. CDR3 length: 14 residues. V dropped 6 bases and J dropped 0 bases, with 12 bases sitting between them. Germline CDR1 reads SGHTA; CDR2 reads FQGNSA. CDR3 sequence: CASSFGPSSYEQYF. CDR3 bases: TGTGCCAGCAGTTTTGGACCAAGCTCCTACGAGCAGTACTTC.

The chain employs TRBV4-1 and TRBJ1-4, with 12 nucleotides matching TRBD1. Per germline, CDR1 MGHRA and CDR2 YSYEKL. The V and J ends lost 2 bases and 8 bases, in that order; junction bases with no gene match: 3. This CDR3 has 15 residues. The CDR3 reads CASSQSGTGGEKLFF. CDR3 sequence (DNA): TGCGCCAGCAGCCAATCCGGGACAGGGGGCGAAAAACTGTTTTTT.

CDR3 nucleotides: TGTGCCAGCAGTGACTCGGGGGGCTACACCTTC. Protein: CASSDSGGYTF. The chain combines TRBV6-4 with TRBJ1-2; D ambiguous. The length of the CDR3 is 11 residues. Germline CDR1 MRHNA, CDR2 SNTAGT. Trimming left V 0 bases short and J 8 bases short, with 4 bases between.

This chain uses TRBV5-4 with TRBJ2-2, with 10 bases fitting TRBD1. Trimming removed 4 bases from V and 7 bases from J; junction bases left unmatched: 4. The germline V gene encodes CDR1 SGHNT and CDR2 YYREEE (reference sequence). The CDR3 length is 14 residues. CDR3 amino acids: CASSGGTGVGELFF. CDR3 sequence (DNA): TGTGCCAGCAGCGGCGGGACAGGGGTCGGGGAGCTGTTTTTT. The whole variable domain, filled in from reference TRBV5-4 and TRBJ2-2, reads ETGVTQSPTHLIKTRGQQVTLRCSSQSGHNTVSWYQQALGQGPQFIFQYYREEENGRGNFPPRFSGLQFPNYSSELNVNALELDDSALYLCASSGGTGVGELFFGEGSRLTVL.

This clonotype was seen a single time. The chain has TRBV15 and TRBJ2-5, with D hard to call. Germline V gives CDR1 LNHNV, CDR2 YYDKDF (reference sequence). V lost 3 bases to trimming and J lost 2 bases, with 10 bases between them. The length of the CDR3 is 14 residues. The CDR3 nucleotides read TGTGCCACCAGCAGGTCGGACCAACAAGAGACCCAGTACTTC. Its translation: CATSRSDQQETQYF.

The chain is built from TRBV18 and TRBJ2-1; D might be TRBD1 (5 bases). CDR1 is KGHSH and CDR2 is LQKENI in the germline V gene. There are 13 residues in the CDR3. Trimming shortened V by 5 bases and J by 6 bases, and 11 bases separated the two germline ends. The CDR3 DNA reads TGTGCCAGCTCAGCTGGACAATTCAATGAGCAGTTCTTC. Translated: CASSAGQFNEQFF.

The CDR3 region is CASSQGRADYGYTF. CDR3 nucleotides: TGCGCCAGCAGCCAAGGGAGGGCGGACTATGGCTACACCTTC. V gene TRBV4-1 combines with J gene TRBJ1-2; no clear D. The germline V and J ends were trimmed by 1 base and 3 bases, with 9 bases remaining between them. This CDR3 region has 14 residues. The germline V gene encodes CDR1 MGHRA and CDR2 YSYEKL.

The genes are TRBV7-9 and TRBJ2-3, with 12 bases that match TRBD1. This CDR3 has 15 residues. Trimming took 4 bases from V and 5 from J; bases not matched to a gene: 4. Germline V lookup: CDR1 SEHNR, CDR2 FQNEAQ (reference sequence). The CDR3 sequence: CASSWGQGAEDTQYF. In nucleotides, the CDR3 is TGTGCCAGCAGCTGGGGACAGGGGGCAGAAGATACGCAGTATTTT.

V gene TRBV5-1 combines with J gene TRBJ1-1; 7 bases map to TRBD1. After removal of 9 bases from V and 3 bases from J, the junction contained 11 bases not matched to a gene. The CDR3 runs to 14 residues. CDR1 is SGHRS and CDR2 is YFSETQ in the germline V gene. The CDR3 loop reads CATRLDRDHTEAFF. In DNA, the CDR3 is TGCGCCACCCGACTCGACAGGGATCACACTGAAGCTTTCTTT. The complete variable domain, with remaining parts taken from reference TRBV5-1 and TRBJ1-1, reads KAGVTQTPRYLIKTRGQQVTLSCSPISGHRSVSWYQQTPGQGLQFLFEYFSETQRNKGNFPGRFSGRQFSNSRSEMNVSTLELGDSALYLCATRLDRDHTEAFFGQGTRLTVV.

The chain's CDR3 is CASSYGDNGAQHF. The CDR3 DNA sequence: TGTGCCAGCAGTTACGGGGACAATGGGGCCCAGCATTTT. The J gene is TRBJ1-5, the V gene TRBV6-5; D may be TRBD1 (6 bases). V lost 2 bases to trimming and J lost 11 bases, with 13 bases between them. Germline-derived CDR1 and CDR2 are MNHEY and SVGAGI. CDR3 length: 13 amino acids.

The chain joins TRBV7-9 to TRBJ2-1; D gene ambiguous. The CDR3 extends over 14 amino acids. The germline V and J ends were trimmed by 5 bases and 7 bases, with 15 bases remaining between them. Germline lookup yields CDR1 SEHNR and CDR2 FQNEAQ (reference sequence). The CDR3 region is CASSPWSLANEQFF. CDR3 nucleotide sequence: TGTGCCAGCAGCCCTTGGTCGTTGGCGAATGAGCAGTTCTTC.

J is TRBJ2-1 and V is TRBV5-6; the D is unclear. With 4 bases removed from V and 0 bases from J, the gap between germline ends came to 14 bases. The CDR3 loop spans 16 amino acids. Germline V gene lookup returns CDR1 SGHDT and CDR2 YYEEEE. The CDR3 DNA reads as TGTGCCAGCAGCCTGAAGACTCCGAGCTCCTACAATGAGCAGTTCTTC. Translating it yields CASSLKTPSSYNEQFF.

This chain links TRBV9 with TRBJ2-7; D call uncertain. V lost 3 bases to trimming and J lost 0 bases, with 7 bases between them. The germline gives CDR1 SGDLS, CDR2 YYNGEE. The CDR3 is 13 residues long. Here the CDR3 reads CASSDGYSYEQYF. The CDR3 coding sequence is TGTGCCAGCAGCGATGGTTACTCCTACGAGCAGTACTTC. The whole variable domain, remainder taken from reference TRBV9 and TRBJ2-7, is DSGVTQTPKHLITATGQRVTLRCSPRSGDLSVYWYQQSLDQGLQFLIQYYNGEERAKGNILERFSAQQFPDLHSELNLSSLELGDSALYFCASSDGYSYEQYFGPGTRLTVT.